The T cell receptor (beta chain) under discussion was sequenced for a study of T-cell reconstitution after alpha-beta-depleted transplantation in children. The TCRbeta library was prepared with unique molecular identifiers. One entry per CDR3 protein results from TCRdb running MiXCR on the PCR reads. The table lists about 440,000 distinct CDR3 sequences, approximately 41% of them singletons, with under 35% in the top ten. CDR3 length: 12 amino acids. The germline V gene encodes CDR1 SNHLY and CDR2 FYNNEI. The V end was cut by 3 bases, the J end by 0 bases, with 2 bases between. Sequencing was performed on PBMCs, taken before TCRalphabeta/CD19-depleted stem cell transplant. The chain combines TRBV2 with TRBJ2-5; no clear D. The TCR was taken from a girl under 10 years old with aplastic anemia, due to receive a stem cell transplant. CDR3 bases: TGTGCCAGCAGTGACAACCAAGAGACCCAGTACTTC. Protein product: CASSDNQETQYF. The complete variable domain, with remaining parts taken from reference TRBV2 and TRBJ2-5, reads EPEVTQTPSHQVTQMGQEVILRCVPISNHLYFYWYRQILGQKVEFLVSFYNNEISEKSEIFDDQFSVERPDGSNFTLKIRSTKLEDSAMYFCASSDNQETQYFGPGTRLLVL.